Listed below are T cell receptor beta chains from one sample, sequenced in a study of shared clonotypes between healthy human individuals. The repertoire was sequenced with immunoSEQ multiplex PCR; TCRdb's copy has only in-frame clones and lacks some. The repertoire holds about 600,000 clones, around 77% seen once, with more than 10% in the top ten. The specimen sequenced was PBMCs. The receptors originated from a woman aged 40 to 49 in good health. Some clones in this sample may be carry-over from other donors' samples. The CDR3 runs from the conserved cysteine through the conserved F or W. D genes are given only for firm matches. Clone size, where shown, is once, few, many, or a class for clones that have expanded.

d_call: TRBD1
j_call: TRBJ2-1
v_call: TRBV5-1
clone_size: NA
cdr3_aa: CASSFRTGTGGNEQFF
cdr3_nt: TGCGCCAGCAGCTTTCGGACCGGGACAGGGGGCAATGAGCAGTTCTTC

d_call: NA
j_call: TRBJ2-1
v_call: TRBV7-2
clone_size: few
cdr3_aa: CASSLVSRGKYNEQFF
cdr3_nt: TGTGCCAGCAGCTTAGTTTCCCGGGGGAAATACAATGAGCAGTTCTTC

d_call: NA
j_call: TRBJ1-4
v_call: TRBV28
clone_size: NA
cdr3_aa: CASSLGFNEKLFF
cdr3_nt: TGTGCCAGCAGTTTGGGATTTAATGAAAAACTGTTTTTT

d_call: TRBD2
j_call: TRBJ2-3
v_call: TRBV5-1
clone_size: NA
cdr3_aa: CASSLMASGSPGGTDTQYF
cdr3_nt: TGCGCCAGCAGCTTGATGGCTAGCGGGAGCCCTGGTGGCACAGATACGCAGTATTTT

d_call: NA
j_call: TRBJ2-7
v_call: TRBV7-2
clone_size: NA
cdr3_aa: CASSFTRGDEQYF
cdr3_nt: TGTGCCAGCAGCTTTACTAGGGGAGACGAGCAGTACTTC

d_call: NA
j_call: TRBJ2-5
v_call: TRBV5-4
clone_size: NA
cdr3_aa: CASSFIGLQETQYF
cdr3_nt: TGTGCCAGCAGCTTCATAGGGCTTCAAGAGACCCAGTACTTC

d_call: NA
j_call: TRBJ2-1
v_call: TRBV4-1
clone_size: NA
cdr3_aa: CASSQASKNEQFF
cdr3_nt: TGCGCCAGCAGCCAGGCTAGCAAAAATGAGCAGTTCTTC

d_call: NA
j_call: TRBJ1-1
v_call: TRBV6-5
clone_size: few
cdr3_aa: CASRPSHTEAFF
cdr3_nt: TGTGCCAGCAGACCCTCACACACTGAAGCTTTCTTT

d_call: NA
j_call: TRBJ2-2
v_call: TRBV30
clone_size: many
cdr3_aa: CAWSRLATITGELFF
cdr3_nt: TGTGCCTGGAGTCGGCTAGCGACCATAACCGGGGAGCTGTTTTTT

d_call: NA
j_call: TRBJ2-1
v_call: TRBV6-4
clone_size: NA
cdr3_aa: CASSEGQGSNEQFF
cdr3_nt: TGTGCCAGCAGTGAGGGGCAGGGGTCGAATGAGCAGTTCTTC

d_call: TRBD2
j_call: TRBJ2-1
v_call: TRBV5-1
clone_size: NA
cdr3_aa: CASSLDSLGRGGEQFF
cdr3_nt: TGCGCCAGCAGCTTGGATTCCCTAGGTAGGGGAGGGGAGCAGTTCTTC

d_call: TRBD1
j_call: TRBJ1-1
v_call: TRBV28
clone_size: NA
cdr3_aa: CASSLWGDSNTEAFF
cdr3_nt: TGTGCCAGCAGTTTATGGGGGGACAGCAACACTGAAGCTTTCTTT

d_call: TRBD1
j_call: TRBJ2-7
v_call: TRBV25-1
clone_size: NA
cdr3_aa: CASSGSNRGRYEQYF
cdr3_nt: TGTGCCAGCAGTGGATCCAACAGGGGGCGGTACGAGCAGTACTTC

d_call: NA
j_call: TRBJ2-2
v_call: TRBV6-5
clone_size: NA
cdr3_aa: CASSYLTNGELFF
cdr3_nt: TGTGCCAGCAGTTACCTGACAAACGGGGAGCTGTTTTTT

d_call: NA
j_call: TRBJ1-5
v_call: TRBV25-1
clone_size: once
cdr3_aa: CASSDYGQPQHF
cdr3_nt: TGTGCCAGCAGTGATTATGGCCAGCCCCAGCATTTT

d_call: NA
j_call: TRBJ2-7
v_call: TRBV5-1
clone_size: NA
cdr3_aa: CASSWDGSYEQYF
cdr3_nt: TGCGCCAGCAGCTGGGACGGATCCTACGAGCAGTACTTC

d_call: TRBD2
j_call: TRBJ2-1
v_call: TRBV7-9
clone_size: NA
cdr3_aa: CASSLAGASYNEQFF
cdr3_nt: TGTGCCAGCAGCCTGGCGGGAGCCTCCTACAATGAGCAGTTCTTC

d_call: NA
j_call: TRBJ2-7
v_call: TRBV6-1
clone_size: NA
cdr3_aa: CASGYSGYEQYF
cdr3_nt: TGTGCCAGCGGGTACAGTGGGTACGAGCAGTACTTC

d_call: NA
j_call: TRBJ2-7
v_call: TRBV28
clone_size: NA
cdr3_aa: CASSLYWGVDEQYF
cdr3_nt: TGTGCCAGCAGTTTATACTGGGGTGTCGACGAGCAGTACTTC

d_call: NA
j_call: TRBJ2-7
v_call: TRBV11-2
clone_size: NA
cdr3_aa: CASSLGTDYEQYF
cdr3_nt: TGTGCCAGCAGCTTAGGGACAGACTACGAGCAGTACTTC

d_call: NA
j_call: TRBJ2-5
v_call: TRBV7-7
clone_size: NA
cdr3_aa: CASSLGSFSETQYF
cdr3_nt: TGTGCTAGCAGCTTAGGGTCTTTTTCCGAGACCCAGTACTTC

d_call: NA
j_call: TRBJ2-5
v_call: TRBV7-3
clone_size: NA
cdr3_aa: CASSPALGGETQYF
cdr3_nt: TGTGCCAGCAGCCCGGCCCTTGGTGGGGAGACCCAGTACTTC

d_call: NA
j_call: TRBJ1-1
v_call: TRBV28
clone_size: NA
cdr3_aa: CASSLSPGLFGAKEAFF
cdr3_nt: TGTGCCAGCAGTTTATCCCCAGGTCTTTTCGGGGCAAAAGAAGCTTTCTTT

d_call: NA
j_call: TRBJ1-5
v_call: TRBV6-1
clone_size: NA
cdr3_aa: CASSVTPPQHF
cdr3_nt: TGTGCCAGCAGTGTCACACCTCCCCAGCATTTT

d_call: TRBD1
j_call: TRBJ2-3
v_call: TRBV29-1
clone_size: NA
cdr3_aa: CSVGTGIWSDTQYF
cdr3_nt: TGCAGCGTAGGGACAGGGATATGGTCAGATACGCAGTATTTT

d_call: NA
j_call: TRBJ2-6
v_call: TRBV19
clone_size: NA
cdr3_aa: CASSIDGHSGANVLTF
cdr3_nt: TGTGCCAGTAGTATAGATGGTCACTCTGGGGCCAACGTCCTGACTTTC

d_call: NA
j_call: TRBJ2-3
v_call: TRBV7-9
clone_size: many
cdr3_aa: CASSSSFSTDTQYF
cdr3_nt: TGTGCCAGCAGCTCTAGCTTTAGCACAGATACGCAGTATTTT

d_call: NA
j_call: TRBJ1-1
v_call: TRBV11-1
clone_size: NA
cdr3_aa: CASSLLKGTEAFF
cdr3_nt: TGTGCCAGCAGCTTACTTAAAGGCACTGAAGCTTTCTTT

d_call: TRBD1
j_call: TRBJ2-7
v_call: TRBV6-1
clone_size: NA
cdr3_aa: CASSEPGGVYEQYF
cdr3_nt: TGTGCCAGCAGTGAGCCAGGGGGCGTCTACGAGCAGTACTTC

d_call: NA
j_call: TRBJ2-1
v_call: TRBV11-2
clone_size: many
cdr3_aa: CASSLTGGELYNEQFF
cdr3_nt: TGTGCCAGCAGCTTAACGGGCGGGGAATTGTACAATGAGCAGTTCTTC

d_call: NA
j_call: TRBJ2-7
v_call: TRBV27
clone_size: NA
cdr3_aa: CASSTEPYYEQYF
cdr3_nt: TGTGCCAGCAGTACCGAACCATACTACGAGCAGTACTTC

d_call: NA
j_call: TRBJ2-1
v_call: TRBV28
clone_size: NA
cdr3_aa: CASSSPATDEQFF
cdr3_nt: TGTGCCAGCAGTTCCCCTGCGACCGATGAGCAGTTCTTC

d_call: TRBD1
j_call: TRBJ1-1
v_call: TRBV6-5
clone_size: NA
cdr3_aa: CASSLDRVVVSAFF
cdr3_nt: TGTGCCAGCAGTTTGGACAGGGTGGTTGTATCAGCTTTCTTT

d_call: NA
j_call: TRBJ1-1
v_call: TRBV28
clone_size: NA
cdr3_aa: CASSLGQNTEAFF
cdr3_nt: TGTGCCAGCAGTTTGGGACAGAACACTGAAGCTTTCTTT

d_call: NA
j_call: TRBJ1-5
v_call: TRBV9
clone_size: NA
cdr3_aa: CASSVGTFENQPQHF
cdr3_nt: TGTGCCAGCAGCGTAGGGACTTTTGAGAATCAGCCCCAGCATTTT

d_call: NA
j_call: TRBJ2-3
v_call: TRBV18
clone_size: NA
cdr3_aa: CASSPRQGGADTQYF
cdr3_nt: TGTGCCAGCTCACCAAGGCAGGGAGGCGCAGATACGCAGTATTTT

d_call: NA
j_call: TRBJ1-4
v_call: TRBV10-3
clone_size: few
cdr3_aa: CAISASGGLGEKLFF
cdr3_nt: TGTGCCATCAGTGCCAGCGGGGGGTTGGGTGAAAAACTGTTTTTT

d_call: NA
j_call: TRBJ2-3
v_call: TRBV15
clone_size: NA
cdr3_aa: CATSRTTGPGQDTQYF
cdr3_nt: TGTGCCACCAGCAGAACAACGGGCCCAGGACAAGATACGCAGTATTTT

d_call: NA
j_call: TRBJ1-5
v_call: TRBV29-1
clone_size: once
cdr3_aa: CSVPGSNSNQPQHF
cdr3_nt: TGCAGCGTCCCGGGGTCGAATAGCAATCAGCCCCAGCATTTT

d_call: TRBD2
j_call: TRBJ2-1
v_call: TRBV6-6
clone_size: NA
cdr3_aa: CASSSGLAAEQFF
cdr3_nt: TGTGCCAGCAGTTCCGGACTAGCGGCTGAGCAGTTCTTC

d_call: TRBD1
j_call: TRBJ2-7
v_call: TRBV6-1
clone_size: NA
cdr3_aa: CASSEVAGGIYEQYF
cdr3_nt: TGTGCCAGCAGTGAAGTGGCAGGGGGCATCTACGAGCAGTACTTC

d_call: NA
j_call: TRBJ2-5
v_call: TRBV7-8
clone_size: NA
cdr3_aa: CASSLQGGGETQYF
cdr3_nt: TGTGCCAGCAGCTTACAGGGAGGGGGAGAGACCCAGTACTTC

d_call: NA
j_call: TRBJ2-1
v_call: TRBV5-1
clone_size: few
cdr3_aa: CASSIGSSGPSGQFF
cdr3_nt: TGCGCCAGCAGCATCGGCAGTAGCGGCCCTTCGGGGCAGTTCTTC

d_call: NA
j_call: TRBJ1-3
v_call: TRBV11-2
clone_size: NA
cdr3_aa: CASSQGLNSGNTIYF
cdr3_nt: TGTGCCAGCAGCCAAGGACTAAACTCTGGAAACACCATATATTTT

d_call: NA
j_call: TRBJ1-5
v_call: TRBV28
clone_size: NA
cdr3_aa: CASSLWTDDQPQHF
cdr3_nt: TGTGCCAGCAGTTTGTGGACAGACGATCAGCCCCAGCATTTT